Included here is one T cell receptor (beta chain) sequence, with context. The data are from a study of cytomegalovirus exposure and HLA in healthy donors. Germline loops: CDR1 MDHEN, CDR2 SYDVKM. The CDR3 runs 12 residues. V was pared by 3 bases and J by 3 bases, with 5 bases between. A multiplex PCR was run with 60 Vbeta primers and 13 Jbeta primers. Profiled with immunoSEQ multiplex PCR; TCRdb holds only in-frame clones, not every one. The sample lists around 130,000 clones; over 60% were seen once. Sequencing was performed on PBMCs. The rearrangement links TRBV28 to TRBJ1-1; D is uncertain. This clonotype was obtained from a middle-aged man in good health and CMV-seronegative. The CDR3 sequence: CASSFPDTEAFF. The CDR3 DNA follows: TGTGCCAGCAGTTTTCCGGACACTGAAGCTTTCTTT.